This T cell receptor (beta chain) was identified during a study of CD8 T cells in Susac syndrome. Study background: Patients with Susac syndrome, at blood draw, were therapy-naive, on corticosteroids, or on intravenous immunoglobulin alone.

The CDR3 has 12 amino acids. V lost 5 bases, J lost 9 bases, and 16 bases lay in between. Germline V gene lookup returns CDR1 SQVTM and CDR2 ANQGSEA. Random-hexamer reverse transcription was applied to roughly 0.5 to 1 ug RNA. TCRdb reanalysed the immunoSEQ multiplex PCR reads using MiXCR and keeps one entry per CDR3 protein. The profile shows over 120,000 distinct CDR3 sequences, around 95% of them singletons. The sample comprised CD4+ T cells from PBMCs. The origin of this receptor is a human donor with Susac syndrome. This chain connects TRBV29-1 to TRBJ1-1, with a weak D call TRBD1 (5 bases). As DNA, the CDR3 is TGCAGCGTTCATCAGGGAGCGCGGAAAGCTTTCTTT. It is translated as CSVHQGARKAFF.